This T cell receptor (beta chain) was observed in a study of blood T cell repertoires in COVID-19. Looking at the study overall: Collection of acute and convalescent COVID-19 samples took place in the United States, Italy and Spain.

Seattle enrolled patients during active infection and tracked them longitudinally. Only in-frame clones appear in the TCRdb table, and some are missing; sequencing was by immunoSEQ multiplex PCR. The sample includes roughly 380,000 clones, approximately 89% seen only once; the top ten take roughly 4%. Sequencing was performed on peripheral blood. The sequence was collected from a woman aged 55-69 years with COVID-19, enrolled during active disease.

Here the CDR3 reads CASSVTGTNSPLHF. Here the CDR3 DNA reads TGTGCCAGCAGTGTCACAGGGACCAACTCACCCCTCCACTTT. V usage is TRBV25-1 and J usage is TRBJ1-6; a possible D gene is TRBD1 (6 bases). V lost 4 bases and J lost 10, with 14 bases in between. CDR3 length: 14 amino acids. The V gene's germline CDR1 is MGHDK and CDR2 SYGVNS. Complete variable domain (other parts from reference TRBV25-1 and TRBJ1-6): EADIYQTPRYLVIGTGKKITLECSQTMGHDKMYWYQQDPGMELHLIHYSYGVNSTEKGDLSSESTVSRIRTEHFPLTLESARPSHTSQYLCASSVTGTNSPLHFGNGTRLTVT.